The 9 T cell receptor beta chains given below trace back to one sample, sequenced in a study of cytomegalovirus exposure and HLA in healthy donors. The PCR contained 60 Vbeta and 13 Jbeta primers. Libraries were prepared by immunoSEQ multiplex PCR; TCRdb keeps only in-frame clonotypes and omits some of them. The table shows approximately 100,000 clones, with 55% to 75% occurring only once. Sequenced sample: PBMCs. The source is a man aged 25-40 years in good health and CMV-seropositive.

V usage is TRBV5-4 and J usage is TRBJ2-2; possibly TRBD1 for D (5 bases). CDR1 and CDR2 (germline): SGHNT, YYREEE (reference sequence). Trimming removed 4 bases from V and 0 bases from J, with 13 bases in between. The CDR3 contains 16 residues. The CDR3 spells CASSETGASNTGELFF. The CDR3 DNA follows: TGTGCCAGCAGCGAAACAGGCGCATCGAACACCGGGGAGCTGTTTTTT.

J is TRBJ2-7 and V is TRBV4-1, with a possible D match to TRBD1 (6 bases). Germline V gene data show CDR1 as MGHRA and CDR2 as YSYEKL. With 0 bases removed from V and 3 bases from J, the gap between germline ends came to 9 bases. This CDR3 spans 14 amino acids. CDR3 residues: CASSQDLGGYEQYF. The DNA of the CDR3 is TGCGCCAGCAGCCAAGATCTAGGGGGCTACGAGCAGTACTTC.

This clone appeared a single time. The rearrangement joins TRBV11-2 to TRBJ2-2; 11 bases line up with TRBD2. Germline CDR1 reads SGHAT; CDR2 reads FQNNGV. Trimming at V came to 4 bases and at J to 3 bases, leaving 1 base not matched to a gene. CDR3 size: 15 residues. The DNA for the CDR3 is TGTGCCAGCAGCTCACTAGCGGGGGACACCGGGGAGCTGTTTTTT. As protein: CASSSLAGDTGELFF.

The V and J genes are TRBV10-3 and TRBJ1-2; 7 nucleotides match TRBD1. V dropped 3 bases and J dropped 7; count of bases not matched to a gene: 5. The V gene's germline CDR1 is ENHRY and CDR2 SYGVKD. This CDR3 is built from 13 residues. The CDR3 bases are TGTGCCATCAGTGAACAGGGGCGGACTGGCTACACCTTC. It yields the protein CAISEQGRTGYTF.

The rearrangement joins TRBV30 to TRBJ1-2, with unresolved D. Germline assignment: CDR1 GTSNPN and CDR2 SVGIG (reference sequence). Trimming took off 4 bases at V and 6 bases at J, with 15 bases between the two ends. This CDR3 is 13 amino acids long. The CDR3 sequence: CAWTNRELHGYTF. CDR3 coding DNA: TGTGCCTGGACCAATCGGGAGCTACATGGCTACACCTTC.

The chain is built from TRBV27 and TRBJ1-5; tentative D call: TRBD1 (5 bases). The CDR3 contains 12 residues. V was trimmed by 3 bases and J by 7 bases, leaving 7 bases between them. Germline CDR1 MNHEY, CDR2 SMNVEV (reference sequence). CDR3 nucleotides: TGTGCCAGCAGTTTCGGGGGGCAGCCCCAGCATTTT. Translating gives CASSFGGQPQHF.

This clone was seen once. J is TRBJ2-4 and V is TRBV5-6; perhaps TRBD1 as D (6 bases). CDR3 size: 16 residues. Germline V gene data show CDR1 as SGHDT and CDR2 as YYEEEE. The germline V and J ends were trimmed by 4 bases and 0 bases, with 14 bases remaining between them. CDR3 sequence: CASSPNRVLAKNIQYF. The CDR3 bases are TGTGCCAGCAGCCCAAACAGGGTATTAGCCAAAAACATTCAGTACTTC.

The sample holds one count of this clone. At one end the junction does not follow the germline gene, possibly because of a read error. The chain employs TRBV7-2 and TRBJ1-1; D is unresolved. Germline V lookup: CDR1 SGHTA, CDR2 FQGNSA. CDR3 length: 17 residues. CDR3 amino acids: CASSSDMWRAGNTKAFF. CDR3 nucleotides: TGTGCCAGCAGCTCGGATATGTGGAGGGCTGGGAACACTAAAGCTTTCTTT.

In regard to this clone: Other DNA sequences in the same sample also yield this CDR3. The chain employs TRBV7-6 and TRBJ2-7, with TRBD2 as a possible D gene (6 bases). Deletions cut 5 bases from V and 3 bases from J, with 11 bases between. CDR3 length: 13 amino acids. From germline, CDR1 is SGHVS and CDR2 FNYEAQ. The CDR3 here is CASSAGPNYEQYF. CDR3 DNA: TGTGCCAGCAGCGCGGGACCTAACTACGAGCAGTACTTC.